This entry features one T cell receptor (beta chain) sequence. Other DNA sequences from this sample encode an identical CDR3 as well. CD45RA-negative memory and CD45RA+ naive subsets were split from the CD4+ cells. This specimen belongs to a study of shared clonotypes between healthy human individuals. Study overall: Three plates each covered CD4 naive and memory; CD8 naive two, CD8 memory one.

Produced via immunoSEQ multiplex PCR; TCRdb's table is partial and in-frame only. The repertoire holds 2,500,000 or so clones, more than 85% seen once, with approximately 0.36% in the top ten. The CDR3 has 13 amino acids. The germline V gene encodes CDR1 SGHRS and CDR2 YFSETQ. The V segment lost 4 bases and the J segment 6 bases; nucleotides outside the gene matches: 6. This sequence originates from a man aged 18 to 29 in good health. Some clones in this sample may be carry-over from other donors' samples. Sequencing was done on a sample of naive CD4+ T cells from PBMCs. Subset defined: CD45RA+ positively selected. This chain joins TRBV5-1 and TRBJ2-7; 8 nucleotides align to TRBD1. CDR3 sequence (DNA): TGCGCCAGCAGCCCCGACAGGGGAGGCGAGCAGTACTTC. Translating gives CASSPDRGGEQYF.